This T cell receptor (beta chain) originates from a study of monozygotic twins with cystic fibrosis. Study-level background: Library input was around 2.8 micrograms of fragmented DNA, with 15 PCR cycles.

General study findings and limits: Nucleotide-identical clonotype sharing was significantly higher within monozygotic CF twin pairs than between unrelated CF individuals. In 13 of 16 pairs, V gene usage was closest to the co-twin's.

Here immunoSEQ multiplex PCR was the method, and the copy in TCRdb shows in-frame clones only, minus some. The data contain 20,000 to 30,000 clones, less than 95% of them singletons. J gave up 8 bases and V 7 bases, and 17 bases lay outside the gene matches. The CDR3 has 15 amino acids. Germline V CDR1 and CDR2: SGDLS, YYNGEE. Concerning this clone: Its antigen remains unknown.

The sequence was obtained from a girl between 2 and 10 years old with cystic fibrosis. The sample consisted of blood. This chain links TRBV9 with TRBJ1-2, with 7 nucleotides matching TRBD1. CDR3: CASPPGGGDRVGYTF. The CDR3 coding sequence is TGTGCCAGCCCGCCGGGAGGAGGCGACAGGGTCGGCTACACCTTC.